The T cell receptor beta chain under discussion was sequenced for a study of T cell responses to AZD1222 COVID-19 vaccine. About this clone: Its target is unknown.

TCRdb keeps only in-frame clones here, not all; method: immunoSEQ multiplex PCR. The sample lists under 140,000 clones, around 90% occurring once. Study findings and constraints: Elevations in Spike-specific TCR breadth and depth followed administration of two AZD1222 doses. Epitopes outside B.1.351 and B.1.1.7 mutated regions reportedly drew nearly half of spike TCRs.

V lost 2 bases and J lost 4; bases outside the gene matches: 4. CDR1 is MGHRA and CDR2 is YSYEKL in the germline V gene. The CDR3 length is 15 residues. This specimen was peripheral blood, taken 28 days after the second AZD1222 dose. The V gene is TRBV4-1, the J gene TRBJ2-1; 8 nucleotides match TRBD2. This TCR was recovered from an adult who received the AZD1222 COVID-19 vaccine. The CDR3 region is CASSQTSGQYNEQFF. Written as DNA, the CDR3 is TGCGCCAGCAGCCAAACTAGCGGACAGTACAATGAGCAGTTCTTC.